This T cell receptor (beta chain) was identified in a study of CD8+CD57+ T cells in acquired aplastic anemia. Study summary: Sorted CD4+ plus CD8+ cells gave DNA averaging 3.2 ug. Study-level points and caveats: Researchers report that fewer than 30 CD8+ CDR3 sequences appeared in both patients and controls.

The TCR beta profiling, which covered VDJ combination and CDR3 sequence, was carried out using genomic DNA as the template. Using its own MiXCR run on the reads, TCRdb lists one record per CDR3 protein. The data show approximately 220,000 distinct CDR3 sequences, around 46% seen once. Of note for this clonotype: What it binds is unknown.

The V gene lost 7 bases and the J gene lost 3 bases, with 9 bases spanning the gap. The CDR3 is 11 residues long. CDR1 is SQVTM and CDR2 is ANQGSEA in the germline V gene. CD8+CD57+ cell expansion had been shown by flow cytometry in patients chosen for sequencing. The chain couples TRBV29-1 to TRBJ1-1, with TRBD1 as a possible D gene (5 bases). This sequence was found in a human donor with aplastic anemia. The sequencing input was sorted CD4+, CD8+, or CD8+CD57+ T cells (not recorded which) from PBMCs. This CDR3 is CSAIGDTEAFF. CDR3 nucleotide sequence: TGCAGCGCTATAGGGGACACTGAAGCTTTCTTT.